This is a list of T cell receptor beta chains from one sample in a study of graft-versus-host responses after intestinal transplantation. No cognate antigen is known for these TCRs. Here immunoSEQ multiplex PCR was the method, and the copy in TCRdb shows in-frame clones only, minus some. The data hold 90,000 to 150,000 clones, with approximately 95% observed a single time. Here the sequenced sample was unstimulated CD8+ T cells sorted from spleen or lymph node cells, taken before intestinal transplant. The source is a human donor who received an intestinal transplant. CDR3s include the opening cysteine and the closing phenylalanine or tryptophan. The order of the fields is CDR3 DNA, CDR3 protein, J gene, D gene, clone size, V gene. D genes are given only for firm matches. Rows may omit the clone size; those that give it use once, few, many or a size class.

DNA: TGTGCCAGCGGCCAAGGGACGGGATCCTACGAGCAGTACTTC; CDR3: CASGQGTGSYEQYF; J: TRBJ2-7; D: .; size: .; V: TRBV14
DNA: TGTGCCAGCAGTCCGTCCGGGCCCCTCCACTATGGCTACACCTTC; CDR3: CASSPSGPLHYGYTF; J: TRBJ1-2; D: .; size: .; V: TRBV28
DNA: TGTGCCAGCAGCGTAGGGAGTTCCACTGAAGCTTTCTTT; CDR3: CASSVGSSTEAFF; J: TRBJ1-1; D: .; size: once; V: TRBV9
DNA: TGTGCCAGCAGTTTAGGTTCCGGCACTGAAGCTTTCTTT; CDR3: CASSLGSGTEAFF; J: TRBJ1-1; D: .; size: .; V: TRBV28
DNA: TGCGCCAGCAGCCAGGGGTCAGCGGTGGACTGGGAGCAGTACTTC; CDR3: CASSQGSAVDWEQYF; J: TRBJ2-7; D: .; size: .; V: TRBV4-1
DNA: TGTGCCAGCAGTTCCGGGGCGAACACCGGGGAGCTGTTTTTT; CDR3: CASSSGANTGELFF; J: TRBJ2-2; D: .; size: .; V: TRBV7-8
DNA: TGTGCCAGCAGCCTACGGGGGATACTCCAAGAGACCCAGTACTTC; CDR3: CASSLRGILQETQYF; J: TRBJ2-5; D: .; size: .; V: TRBV9
DNA: TGTGCCAGCAGCTTAGGGACGGGCTCCTACGAGCAGTACTTC; CDR3: CASSLGTGSYEQYF; J: TRBJ2-7; D: .; size: .; V: TRBV7-3
DNA: TGTGCCAGCAGTTACTCGAGGCAGGGGAACACTGAAGCTTTCTTT; CDR3: CASSYSRQGNTEAFF; J: TRBJ1-1; D: .; size: few; V: TRBV6-5
DNA: TGTGCCACCAGCCCCTCTGGTATGGAAGAGACCCAGTACTTC; CDR3: CATSPSGMEETQYF; J: TRBJ2-5; D: .; size: .; V: TRBV15
DNA: TGTGCCAGCAGTTTATTCCGGAAGCCCTACGAGCAGTACTTC; CDR3: CASSLFRKPYEQYF; J: TRBJ2-7; D: .; size: .; V: TRBV28
DNA: TGTGCCATCAGTGAGTCGGGACTAGCGGGAGTTAAACCCACAGATACGCAGTATTTT; CDR3: CAISESGLAGVKPTDTQYF; J: TRBJ2-3; D: TRBD2; size: .; V: TRBV10-3
DNA: TGTGCCAGCAAGGCCGATGAGAGCTCTGGGGCCAACGTCCTGACTTTC; CDR3: CASKADESSGANVLTF; J: TRBJ2-6; D: .; size: .; V: TRBV7-6
DNA: TGTGCCAGTAGTAAATGGGACAGCGTCTCCTACGAGCAGTACTTC; CDR3: CASSKWDSVSYEQYF; J: TRBJ2-7; D: TRBD1; size: .; V: TRBV19
DNA: TGCGCCAGCAAAGGGACAGGGTGGAATTGGGCTTTCTTT; CDR3: CASKGTGWNWAFF; J: TRBJ1-1; D: TRBD1; size: .; V: TRBV5-1
DNA: TGCGCCAGCAGCCAAGGGACAGCTAACTATGGCTACACCTTC; CDR3: CASSQGTANYGYTF; J: TRBJ1-2; D: .; size: .; V: TRBV4-3
DNA: TGTGCCAGCAGCGGTGGTACACTCAGGGGTACTTGGTATGAAAAACTGTTTTTT; CDR3: CASSGGTLRGTWYEKLFF; J: TRBJ1-4; D: .; size: .; V: TRBV28
DNA: TGTGCCAGCAGCGTAGTAGGAGTCCCCTCCTATGGCTACACCTTC; CDR3: CASSVVGVPSYGYTF; J: TRBJ1-2; D: .; size: once; V: TRBV9
DNA: TGTGCCAGCTCACCACCGAGGAGCCAAGAGACCCAGTACTTC; CDR3: CASSPPRSQETQYF; J: TRBJ2-5; D: .; size: .; V: TRBV18
DNA: TGTGCCAGCAGCACGGGGGGTAGCGGGCAAGAGACCCAGTACTTC; CDR3: CASSTGGSGQETQYF; J: TRBJ2-5; D: TRBD2; size: .; V: TRBV9
DNA: TGTGCCAGCAGTGTCCCCAGGGAGATGAACACTGAAGCTTTCTTT; CDR3: CASSVPREMNTEAFF; J: TRBJ1-1; D: .; size: .; V: TRBV28
DNA: TGTGCCAGCAGCTTAGGTACCCCGGATGAGCAGTTCTTC; CDR3: CASSLGTPDEQFF; J: TRBJ2-1; D: .; size: .; V: TRBV13
DNA: TGTGCCAGCAGCTTGGGGTGGGTGGGCGAGCAGTACTTC; CDR3: CASSLGWVGEQYF; J: TRBJ2-7; D: .; size: .; V: TRBV11-2
DNA: TGTGCCAGCAGCCTAAAACCGGGGGTCCACTCCTACGAGCAGTACTTC; CDR3: CASSLKPGVHSYEQYF; J: TRBJ2-7; D: .; size: .; V: TRBV7-8
DNA: TGTGCCAGCAGCGATTGGAGTGAAAAACTGTTTTTT; CDR3: CASSDWSEKLFF; J: TRBJ1-4; D: .; size: once; V: TRBV7-9
DNA: TGTGCCAGCAGCCCAGGACACCCAAATGAGCAGTTCTTC; CDR3: CASSPGHPNEQFF; J: TRBJ2-1; D: .; size: .; V: TRBV5-6
DNA: TGCGCCAGCAGCCAACCGGGACGAGCCTACGAGCAGTACTTC; CDR3: CASSQPGRAYEQYF; J: TRBJ2-7; D: .; size: .; V: TRBV4-1
DNA: TGTGCCAGCAGTACACTAGCTCCCTACGAGCAGTACTTC; CDR3: CASSTLAPYEQYF; J: TRBJ2-7; D: .; size: .; V: TRBV27
DNA: TGTGCCAGCAGTCTGAGCGGGGGTCAAGAGACCCAGTACTTC; CDR3: CASSLSGGQETQYF; J: TRBJ2-5; D: TRBD2; size: .; V: TRBV7-9
DNA: TGTGCCAGCAACTCCCAGGGGTCCTACGAGCAGTACTTC; CDR3: CASNSQGSYEQYF; J: TRBJ2-7; D: .; size: .; V: TRBV27
DNA: TGTGCCAGCTCACCGACTTCTTTGCGGAGAACTTACAATGAGCAGTTCTTC; CDR3: CASSPTSLRRTYNEQFF; J: TRBJ2-1; D: .; size: .; V: TRBV18
DNA: TGTGCCAGCAGCCAAGATCTTGCGGGAGGCTACGAGCAGTACTTC; CDR3: CASSQDLAGGYEQYF; J: TRBJ2-7; D: TRBD2; size: .; V: TRBV4-2